The 23 T cell receptor beta chains below were found in one sample sequenced in a study of CD8 T cells in acute hepatitis C reinfection. Time point described: acute HCV infection, within 168 days of estimated infection date. Sequencing of hepatitis C virus-specific cells was done ex vivo rather than after in vitro expansion. Study results and limitations: All groups preferentially used TRBV04 and TRBV06, which was not due to overrepresentation in the naive pool.

Clones were read by immunoSEQ multiplex PCR, and TCRdb kept only the in-frame ones, dropping some. The data contain about 3,700 clones, around two fifths of them singletons. Sequencing used HCV NS3-1073 tetramer-sorted CD8+ T cells from PBMCs, obtained during acute infection. The receptors come from a man in his thirties or forties with chronic hepatitis C.

Comment on this clone: This same CDR3 is encoded by further DNA sequences in the sample. This chain joins TRBV4-3 and TRBJ2-7; D is possibly TRBD1 (6 bases). There are 15 residues in the CDR3. Trimming removed 0 bases from V and 6 bases from J, with 15 bases in between. The germline gives CDR1 LGHNA, CDR2 YSLEER. The CDR3 is CASSQEPGAPGEQYF. The CDR3, as DNA: TGCGCCAGCAGCCAAGAGCCAGGGGCCCCCGGCGAGCAGTACTTC.

A single count supports this clone. The V and J genes are TRBV4-3 and TRBJ1-1; D unclear. Trimming left V 0 bases short and J 6 bases short, with 8 bases between. CDR1 and CDR2 (germline): LGHNA, YSLEER. CDR3 length: 13 amino acids. This chain's CDR3 is CASSQETGAEAFF. The CDR3 nucleotides read TGCGCCAGCAGCCAAGAAACCGGGGCTGAAGCTTTCTTT.

The chain carries TRBV11-2 and TRBJ2-1; the match to TRBD1 covers 7 bases. Germline loops: CDR1 SGHAT, CDR2 FQNNGV. V lost 2 bases to trimming and J lost 9 bases; unmatched junction nucleotides: 7. The CDR3 loop spans 14 amino acids. The CDR3 loop is CASSLPMTGSEQFF. The CDR3 region has the DNA TGTGCCAGCAGCTTACCGATGACAGGGAGTGAGCAGTTCTTC.

In this sample, this clone is medium-sized. The chain recombines TRBV7-3 with TRBJ1-1, with 8 positions matching TRBD1. The CDR3 runs 16 residues. CDR1 SGHTA and CDR2 FQGTGA come from the germline V gene. Losses at the gene ends were 4 bases for V and 1 base for J; bases not matched to a gene: 8. Here the CDR3 DNA reads TGTGCCAGCAGCTCCACCCCGGGGACAGGGAACACTGAAGCTTTCTTT. It specifies CASSSTPGTGNTEAFF.

The rearrangement uses TRBV4-2 and TRBJ2-3, with 10 bases aligning to TRBD2. The V and J ends lost 4 bases and 5 bases, in that order; junction bases with no gene match: 12. The germline gives CDR1 LGHNA, CDR2 YNFKEQ. The CDR3 is made up of 17 amino acids. Written as DNA, the CDR3 is TGTGCCAGCAGCCCAGAAGTGGCGAGCGGGGGGGGAGATACGCAGTATTTT. This translates into CASSPEVASGGGDTQYF.

Details on this clone: Other DNA variants within this sample encode the same CDR3. This rearrangement joins TRBV4-2 to TRBJ2-2; possibly TRBD2 for D (7 bases). V lost 0 bases and J lost 6, with 14 bases in between. CDR3 length: 16 amino acids. Germline CDR1 and CDR2: LGHNA and YNFKEQ. The CDR3 reads CASSQEVGGAPGELFF. The CDR3 coding sequence is TGTGCCAGCAGCCAAGAGGTGGGGGGGGCCCCCGGGGAGCTGTTTTTT.

The rearrangement joins TRBV7-4 to TRBJ2-7; D call uncertain. V lost 1 base to trimming and J lost 4 bases, with 14 bases between them. In germline, CDR1 is SGHVT, CDR2 SQSDAQ. The CDR3 totals 15 residues. DNA for the CDR3: TGTGCCAGCAGCTTAGATGGCAGTCAAGTTTACGAGCAGTACTTC. As protein: CASSLDGSQVYEQYF.

V is TRBV6-1 and J is TRBJ2-7; 10 nucleotides line up with TRBD2. In germline, CDR1 is MNHNS, CDR2 SASEGT. There are 15 residues in the CDR3. V was clipped by 5 bases and J by 4 bases; unmatched bases: 8. CDR3 residues: CASSLGTSAPYEQYF. The CDR3 DNA is TGTGCCAGCAGTTTGGGGACTAGCGCCCCGTACGAGCAGTACTTC.

The chain joins TRBV5-1 to TRBJ2-3; D tentatively fits TRBD1 or TRBD2 (6 bases each). The CDR3 is 18 residues long. Trimming left V 3 bases short and J 2 bases short, with 22 bases between. Germline CDR1 and CDR2: SGHRS and YFSETQ. The CDR3 DNA reads as TGCGCCAGCAGCTCATTTAGGGGGGACTGGGGATACACAGATACGCAGTATTTT. This encodes CASSSFRGDWGYTDTQYF.

This clone was seen more than once but under ten times. The V and J genes are TRBV4-3 and TRBJ2-7; TRBD2 aligns across 10 bases. After removal of 0 bases from V and 6 bases from J, the junction contained 5 bases not matched to a gene. CDR3 length equals 15 residues. Germline V CDR1 and CDR2: LGHNA, YSLEER. As DNA, the CDR3 is TGCGCCAGCAGCCAAGAGATAGCGGGGGGCGGCGAGCAGTACTTC. Encoded protein: CASSQEIAGGGEQYF.

The chain recombines TRBV2 with TRBJ2-7; 9 bases align to TRBD1. The germline CDR1 and CDR2 sequences are SNHLY and FYNNEI. The CDR3 has 17 residues. V gave up 4 bases and J gave up 0 bases; unmatched junction bases: 10. The chain's CDR3 is CASSAIPGQGFSYEQYF. In nucleotides, the CDR3 is TGTGCCAGCAGTGCCATCCCGGGACAGGGTTTCTCCTACGAGCAGTACTTC.

By share of the sample, this clone is medium-sized. Written as DNA, the CDR3 is TGTGCCAGTAGTATAGGGCAGGGGGCGCCCGGGGAGCTGTTTTTT. Translated: CASSIGQGAPGELFF. V gene TRBV19 combines with J gene TRBJ2-2, with TRBD1 identical over 8 bases. CDR1 is LNHDA, CDR2 SQIVND, per germline (reference sequence). V was pared by 1 base and J by 6 bases, with 4 bases of the junction left unmatched. The CDR3 sequence is 15 residues long. The whole variable domain, remainder taken from reference TRBV19 and TRBJ2-2, is DGGITQSPKYLFRKEGQNVTLSCEQNLNHDAMYWYRQDPGQGLRLIYYSQIVNDFQKGDIAEGYSVSREKKESFPLTVTSAQKNPTAFYLCASSIGQGAPGELFFGEGSRLTVL.

This sequence joins TRBV4-3 and TRBJ1-1, with D unresolved. The CDR3 is made up of 13 amino acids. Looked up from germline, CDR1 is LGHNA and CDR2 is YSLEER. V was trimmed by 0 bases and J by 1 base, leaving 3 bases between them. The CDR3 here is CASSQERNTEAFF. In nucleotides, the CDR3 is TGCGCCAGCAGCCAAGAGAGGAACACTGAAGCTTTCTTT.

This clone was counted only a few times. The rearrangement joins TRBV6-6 to TRBJ1-2, with 8 bases identical to TRBD1. The germline V gene encodes CDR1 MNHNY and CDR2 SVGAGI (reference sequence). CDR3 length: 16 amino acids. The V segment lost 2 bases and the J segment 1 base; nucleotides outside the gene matches: 6. The DNA of the CDR3 is TGTGCCAGCAGTTACCCAGACAGGGGATATAACTATGGCTACACCTTC. The encoded protein is CASSYPDRGYNYGYTF.

This clone was detected only a few times. This rearrangement joins TRBV19 to TRBJ2-3; 13 nucleotides line up with TRBD2. The V gene end was trimmed by 5 bases and the J gene end by 5 bases; junction bases not matched to a gene: 4. CDR1 LNHDA and CDR2 SQIVND come from the germline V gene (reference sequence). The CDR3 contains 15 residues. Here the CDR3 reads CASSLLAGGLDTQYF. Here the CDR3 DNA reads TGTGCCAGTAGTTTACTAGCGGGGGGGTTAGATACGCAGTATTTT.

This clone rates as medium-sized. V usage is TRBV9 and J usage is TRBJ2-5; 12 nucleotides agree with TRBD2. Germline CDR1 and CDR2: SGDLS and YYNGEE. Trimming removed 3 bases from V and 0 bases from J; junction bases left unmatched: 6. The CDR3 is 17 amino acids. CDR3 protein: CASSETTSGGYQETQYF. The CDR3 coding sequence is TGTGCCAGCAGCGAGACGACTAGCGGGGGATACCAAGAGACCCAGTACTTC.

For this clone: The junction differs from germline at one of its ends, possibly a read error. The V gene is TRBV19, the J gene TRBJ2-1, with TRBD2 matching 9 bases. The CDR3 contains 15 residues. Germline V lookup: CDR1 LNHDA, CDR2 SQIVND (reference sequence). In nucleotides, the CDR3 is TGTGCCGGTAGTATAACAGCGGGAGGCTACAATGAGCAGTTCTTC. This translates into CAGSITAGGYNEQFF.

This clone has just one count. This sequence joins TRBV28 and TRBJ2-1; D not certain. Germline loops: CDR1 MDHEN, CDR2 SYDVKM. The ends were cut back, 8 bases at V and 6 bases at J, with 14 bases in the middle. CDR3 size: 13 residues. The CDR3 loop reads CASGSPSSNEQFF. The CDR3 coding sequence is TGTGCCAGCGGATCGCCAAGTTCCAATGAGCAGTTCTTC.

This clone is medium-sized (0.01 to 0.1%) in the sample. The rearrangement joins TRBV10-1 to TRBJ2-1, with TRBD1 matching over 10 bases. The junction had 10 bases not matched to a gene; V was cut back by 4 bases and J by 4 bases. The germline V gene encodes CDR1 WNHNN and CDR2 SYGVQD (reference sequence). The CDR3 loop spans 17 amino acids. The CDR3 region is CASSAGTGDPAYNEQFF. Here the CDR3 DNA reads TGCGCCAGCAGTGCCGGGACAGGGGATCCTGCTTACAATGAGCAGTTCTTC.

J is TRBJ2-7 and V is TRBV14; D possibly corresponds to TRBD1 (6 bases). CDR3 size: 14 residues. Trimming pared 0 bases from V and 4 bases from J, leaving 10 bases between. Germline values: CDR1 SGHDN, CDR2 FVKESK. The CDR3 nucleotides are TGTGCCAGCAGCCAAGATGGACAGATATACGAGCAGTACTTC. Its translation: CASSQDGQIYEQYF.

This clone was recorded a few times. The CDR3 DNA reads as TGTGCCAGCAGCTTAGTTGGAGGGAGGTTTTTT. This encodes CASSLVGGRFF. The chain links TRBV7-9 to TRBJ1-4; D gene unclear. Germline V gene lookup returns CDR1 SEHNR and CDR2 FQNEAQ (reference sequence). The CDR3 length is 11 residues. V lost 1 base to trimming and J lost 16 bases, with 10 bases between them.

The chain has TRBV5-5 and TRBJ1-6; maybe TRBD1 (5 bases). This CDR3 contains 15 residues. Trimming removed 4 bases at V and 9 bases at J, with 17 bases between. Germline V gene lookup returns CDR1 SGHKS and CDR2 YYEKEE (reference sequence). The CDR3 sequence is CASSQVQEEGSPLHF. CDR3 DNA sequence: TGTGCCAGCAGCCAAGTACAGGAGGAAGGTTCACCCCTCCACTTT.

By frequency in the sample, this clone is medium-sized. The chain has TRBV4-2 and TRBJ1-1; 7 bases are shared with TRBD1. The CDR3 is 13 residues long. V lost 0 bases to trimming and J lost 6 bases; unmatched junction nucleotides: 1. Germline V lookup: CDR1 LGHNA, CDR2 YNFKEQ. CDR3 sequence reads: CASSQDTGAEAFF. The CDR3 coding sequence is TGTGCCAGCAGCCAAGATACAGGGGCTGAAGCTTTCTTT.